This passage covers 30 T cell receptor beta chains from one sample sequenced in a study of T-cell memory formation after mild COVID-19. TCRdb reprocessed the 5' RACE reads with MiXCR, giving one entry per CDR3 protein. The data show 300,000 or so distinct CDR3 sequences, approximately 15% seen once. The sequenced sample consisted of PBMCs or a T cell subset sorted from them (not recorded which). All receptors come from a man aged 18 to 30 who had mild COVID-19 (a few samples of this study predate the infection). Cell type and time point are not known.

CDR3 nucleotide sequence: TGTGCCAGCAGCGGTAGACTAGCGGGGGGGCTTGAGACCCAGTACTTC. Translating it yields CASSGRLAGGLETQYF. This chain joins TRBV7-2 and TRBJ2-5; 14 bases line up with TRBD2. The length of the CDR3 is 16 residues. The junction had 7 bases not matched to a gene; V was cut back by 5 bases and J by 5 bases. Germline values: CDR1 SGHTA, CDR2 FQGNSA.

This sequence joins TRBV4-2 and TRBJ2-3; TRBD2 matches at 13 bases. The germline V gene encodes CDR1 LGHNA and CDR2 YNFKEQ. V dropped 4 bases and J dropped 0; count of bases not matched to a gene: 4. This CDR3 spans 17 amino acids. CDR3 sequence (DNA): TGTGCCAGCAGCCCCGGGACTAGCGGGGTGAGCACAGATACGCAGTATTTT. Its protein is CASSPGTSGVSTDTQYF.

This chain joins TRBV24-1 and TRBJ2-7; 8 bases are shared with TRBD2. Germline loops: CDR1 KGHDR, CDR2 SFDVKD. The CDR3 sequence is 12 residues long. V shed 7 bases, J shed 6 bases, and the junction held 4 bases outside the gene matches. The CDR3 DNA reads TGTGCCACCAGCAGCGGGGGAAGCGAGCAGTACTTC. Translation: CATSSGGSEQYF.

This clonotype was counted between two and nine times. The gene calls are TRBV5-4 and TRBJ1-2; 7 bases are a match to TRBD1. Germline V gene data show CDR1 as SGHNT and CDR2 as YYREEE (reference sequence). This CDR3 contains 15 residues. The J segment lost 2 bases and the V segment lost 4 bases, leaving 8 bases of the junction unmatched. The CDR3 spells CASSIAGQKNYGYTF. For the CDR3, the DNA is TGTGCCAGCAGCATTGCGGGACAGAAAAACTATGGCTACACCTTC.

The chain combines TRBV5-1 with TRBJ2-1; 10 bases line up with TRBD2. The CDR3 totals 19 residues. V was pared by 4 bases and J by 0 bases, with 13 bases of the junction left unmatched. Germline CDR1 reads SGHRS; CDR2 reads YFSETQ. For the CDR3, the DNA is TGCGCCAGCAGCGCCCCCGGGACTAGCGATAGAAGCTCCTACAATGAGCAGTTCTTC. Its protein product is CASSAPGTSDRSSYNEQFF.

This clonotype has a handful of counts. The J gene is TRBJ1-5, the V gene TRBV4-2, with D uncertain. Trimming left V 6 bases short and J 1 base short, with 10 bases between. CDR1 LGHNA and CDR2 YNFKEQ come from the germline V gene. CDR3 length: 14 residues. The DNA for the CDR3 is TGTGCCAGCAGAAACCTGTGGAGCAATCAGCCCCAGCATTTT. This gives the protein CASRNLWSNQPQHF.

The rearrangement links TRBV5-1 to TRBJ2-1; no firm D call. This CDR3 has 11 amino acids. V was pared by 6 bases and J by 9 bases, with 10 bases between. Germline CDR1 SGHRS, CDR2 YFSETQ. CDR3 amino acids: CASTFGSEQFF. The CDR3 DNA sequence: TGCGCCAGCACCTTCGGCTCTGAGCAGTTCTTC.

This clonotype appeared a few times. The chain carries TRBV9 and TRBJ2-1, with D possibly being TRBD2 (6 bases). Trimming shortened V by 4 bases and J by 1 base, and 9 bases separated the two germline ends. The length of the CDR3 is 14 residues. Germline V lookup: CDR1 SGDLS, CDR2 YYNGEE. The CDR3 is CASSPAGSYNEQFF. DNA of the CDR3: TGTGCCAGCAGCCCTGCGGGGTCCTACAATGAGCAGTTCTTC.

The J gene is TRBJ2-2, the V gene TRBV7-2, with D possibly TRBD2 on 5 matching bases. CDR1 is SGHTA and CDR2 is FQGNSA in the germline V gene. The CDR3 loop spans 16 amino acids. Trimming took off 3 bases at V and 5 bases at J, with 16 bases between the two ends. The CDR3 nucleotides are TGTGCCAGCAGCTTTCAAGCTCTAGCCCCTACCGGGGAGCTGTTTTTT. The encoded protein is CASSFQALAPTGELFF.

The chain couples TRBV5-1 to TRBJ2-4, with TRBD1 matching over 7 bases. Germline values: CDR1 SGHRS, CDR2 YFSETQ. Germline trimming cut 2 bases from V and 9 bases from J; bases unmatched to any gene: 11. The CDR3 runs to 15 residues. CDR3 sequence: CASSFQGGFSGIQYF. The DNA for the CDR3 is TGCGCCAGCAGCTTCCAAGGGGGCTTTTCAGGCATTCAGTACTTC. Complete variable domain (other parts from reference TRBV5-1 and TRBJ2-4): KAGVTQTPRYLIKTRGQQVTLSCSPISGHRSVSWYQQTPGQGLQFLFEYFSETQRNKGNFPGRFSGRQFSNSRSEMNVSTLELGDSALYLCASSFQGGFSGIQYFGAGTRLSVL.

This clonotype was observed a few times. The gene calls are TRBV4-2 and TRBJ2-1, with D perhaps being TRBD1 or TRBD2 (5 bases each). Per the germline V gene, CDR1 is LGHNA and CDR2 is YNFKEQ. The ends were cut back, 2 bases at V and 6 bases at J, with 14 bases in the middle. The CDR3 is 15 residues long. The CDR3 reads CASSQLDGAFNEQFF. CDR3 in DNA: TGTGCCAGCAGCCAATTGGACGGGGCCTTCAATGAGCAGTTCTTC.

This clonotype was counted only a few times. The rearrangement uses TRBV6-6 and TRBJ1-3; D gene uncertain. The CDR3 length is 13 residues. Germline-derived CDR1 and CDR2 are MNHNY and SVGAGI (reference sequence). V was pared by 7 bases and J by 7 bases, with 14 bases between. The CDR3 nucleotides read TGTGCCAGCAACCGCAGGTCCTGGAACACCATATATTTT. This encodes CASNRRSWNTIYF.

This clonotype was seen a few times. V and J are TRBV7-2 and TRBJ2-7; possibly TRBD1 for D (5 bases). Trimming left V 5 bases short and J 6 bases short, with 14 bases between. The germline gives CDR1 SGHTA, CDR2 FQGNSA. CDR3 length: 13 amino acids. The CDR3, as DNA: TGTGCCAGCAGCCAGGTTGGGGCCGGCGAGCAGTACTTC. Translating it yields CASSQVGAGEQYF.

V is TRBV7-3 and J is TRBJ2-7, with TRBD1 identical over 9 bases. Germline values: CDR1 SGHTA, CDR2 FQGTGA. V lost 2 bases to trimming and J lost 5 bases; unmatched junction nucleotides: 7. CDR3 size: 15 residues. Here the CDR3 reads CASSLWGGQGDEQYF. The CDR3 bases are TGTGCCAGCAGCTTATGGGGGGGACAGGGAGACGAGCAGTACTTC.

V and J are TRBV10-3 and TRBJ1-1, with 8 bases matching TRBD1. CDR1 is ENHRY and CDR2 is SYGVKD in the germline V gene. The length of the CDR3 is 13 residues. J gave up 12 bases and V 0 bases, and 6 bases lay outside the gene matches. Here the CDR3 reads CAISESRDRSTFF. In DNA form, the CDR3 reads TGTGCCATCAGTGAGTCCCGGGACAGGTCGACTTTCTTT.

This clonotype occurred a few times. The rearrangement joins TRBV4-3 to TRBJ2-1; 7 nucleotides line up with TRBD2. The trim removed 0 bases at V and 1 base at J, leaving 3 bases unmatched. Germline CDR1 reads LGHNA; CDR2 reads YSLEER. CDR3 length: 16 residues. As DNA, the CDR3 is TGCGCCAGCAGCCAAGACGGGGGGTCGTCCTACAATGAGCAGTTCTTC. Its translation: CASSQDGGSSYNEQFF.

This clonotype occurred a few times. V and J are TRBV6-4 and TRBJ2-2, with TRBD1 matching over 7 bases. Germline V gene lookup returns CDR1 MRHNA and CDR2 SNTAGT. V lost 5 bases, J lost 4 bases, and 4 bases stayed unmatched. The CDR3 is 14 amino acids. DNA for the CDR3: TGTGCCAGCAGTCAGGGACAGCTCACCGGGGAGCTGTTTTTT. Amino acid sequence: CASSQGQLTGELFF.

The table lists this clonotype with many counts. The V call is TRBV9, the J call TRBJ1-5; tentatively, D is TRBD1 (5 bases). This CDR3 comprises 15 residues. Germline V CDR1 and CDR2: SGDLS, YYNGEE. Between the trimmed V and J ends, which lost 3 bases and 7 bases, there was a span of 17 bases. This chain's CDR3 is CASSGGDAPIQPQHF. The CDR3 DNA sequence: TGTGCCAGCAGCGGGGGGGACGCCCCAATCCAGCCCCAGCATTTT.

This chain's CDR3 is CAISETQGVEKLFF. CDR3 in DNA: TGTGCCATCAGTGAGACGCAGGGGGTCGAAAAACTGTTTTTT. The rearrangement joins TRBV10-3 to TRBJ1-4; 7 bases match TRBD1. J lost 8 bases, V lost 2 bases, and 5 bases had no gene match. The V gene's germline CDR1 is ENHRY and CDR2 SYGVKD. The CDR3 covers 14 residues.

This clonotype was recorded a few times. This sequence joins TRBV4-2 and TRBJ2-1; 11 bases map to TRBD2. V was clipped by 3 bases and J by 2 bases; unmatched bases: 3. The CDR3 is made up of 16 amino acids. Germline CDR1 reads LGHNA; CDR2 reads YNFKEQ. The CDR3 DNA reads as TGTGCCAGCAGCCAGGAACTAGCGGGGGCCTACAATGAGCAGTTCTTC. It yields the protein CASSQELAGAYNEQFF.

In nucleotides, the CDR3 is TGTGCCAGCATGGATCGGGGCCTCCACGAGCAGTACTTC. Residues: CASMDRGLHEQYF. This chain links TRBV5-4 with TRBJ2-7; D is tentatively TRBD1 or TRBD2 (5 bases each). The CDR3 has 13 residues. With 6 bases removed from V and 5 bases from J, the gap between germline ends came to 15 bases. Per the germline V gene, CDR1 is SGHNT and CDR2 is YYREEE (reference sequence).

The V call is TRBV4-3, the J call TRBJ2-2; TRBD1 might be the D (6 bases). Trimming pared 3 bases from V and 7 bases from J, leaving 15 bases between. The germline V gene encodes CDR1 LGHNA and CDR2 YSLEER. The CDR3 extends over 15 amino acids. CDR3 nucleotides: TGCGCCAGCAGCCAGATGACAGGACCGTACGGGGAGCTGTTTTTT. This translates into CASSQMTGPYGELFF.

V gene TRBV5-4 combines with J gene TRBJ1-6; unclear D gene. CDR3 size: 12 residues. The V and J ends lost 5 bases and 10 bases respectively, with 10 bases between them. Germline assignment: CDR1 SGHNT and CDR2 YYREEE (reference sequence). CDR3 residues: CASRDVNSPLHF. The CDR3, as DNA: TGTGCCAGCAGGGATGTGAACTCACCCCTCCACTTT.

The chain uses TRBV6-2 or TRBV6-3 and TRBJ2-7; D gene unclear. In germline, CDR1 is MNHEY, CDR2 SVGEGT. CDR3 length: 15 amino acids. V lost 0 bases and J lost 2, with 11 bases in between. This CDR3 is CASSYSKVTPYEQYF. The DNA for the CDR3 is TGTGCCAGCAGTTACTCAAAGGTGACACCCTACGAGCAGTACTTC.

Remarks on this clonotype: The junction shows a germline mismatch at one end, possibly a read error. The gene calls are TRBV20-1 and TRBJ2-1, with D possibly TRBD1 on 6 matching bases. Germline CDR1 DFQATT, CDR2 SNEGSKA (reference sequence). CDR3 length equals 12 residues. In DNA, the CDR3 is TGCAGGGCTATCAGGGGTTTTGATGAGCAGTTCTTC. This translates into CRAIRGFDEQFF.

This clonotype showed up many times. The rearrangement links TRBV5-1 to TRBJ2-4, with 11 nucleotides matching TRBD1. The CDR3 runs 15 residues. Germline V CDR1 and CDR2: SGHRS, YFSETQ. The ends lost 4 bases at V and 5 bases at J; junction bases unmatched: 5. CDR3 nucleotides: TGCGCCAGCAGCCGTGGACAGGGGGCCGAAAACATTCAGTACTTC. Amino acids: CASSRGQGAENIQYF.

This clonotype was counted many times. The genes are TRBV6-2 or TRBV6-3 and TRBJ1-6; a possible D gene is TRBD1 (5 bases). V shed 6 bases and J shed 7 bases, with 7 bases lying between them. Germline lookup yields CDR1 MNHEY and CDR2 SVGEGT. This CDR3 comprises 12 residues. DNA of the CDR3: TGTGCCAGCAGCGAGGGGAATTCACCCCTCCACTTT. Amino acid sequence: CASSEGNSPLHF.

This clonotype came up a few times. The chain combines TRBV14 with TRBJ2-3, with 13 bases that match TRBD2. The V gene end was trimmed by 6 bases and the J gene end by 2 bases; junction bases not matched to a gene: 5. The germline V gene has CDR1 SGHDN and CDR2 FVKESK. The CDR3 has 16 residues. Here the CDR3 reads CASSRLAGGITDTQYF. The CDR3 DNA reads TGTGCCAGCAGTCGACTAGCGGGGGGCATCACAGATACGCAGTATTTT. The full variable domain, with the rest looked up from reference TRBV14 and TRBJ2-3, is EAGVTQFPSHSVIEKGQTVTLRCDPISGHDNLYWYRRVMGKEIKFLLHFVKESKQDESGMPNNRFLAERTGGTYSTLKVQPAELEDSGVYFCASSRLAGGITDTQYFGPGTRLTVL.

The genes are TRBV12-3 or TRBV12-4 and TRBJ1-2; D gene ambiguous. This CDR3 has 13 residues. The V and J ends lost 5 bases and 8 bases respectively, with 15 bases between them. The CDR3 loop is CASSPRPAAGYTF. The CDR3 coding sequence is TGTGCCAGCAGTCCCCGTCCCGCCGCGGGCTACACCTTC.

This chain connects TRBV7-6 to TRBJ2-7; the D gene is possibly TRBD1 (6 bases). From germline, CDR1 is SGHVS and CDR2 FNYEAQ. The V end was cut by 6 bases, the J end by 3 bases, with 18 bases between. CDR3 length equals 15 residues. The CDR3 nucleotides read TGTGCCAGCAGTCCTCTCACGGGACACGACTACGAGCAGTACTTC. Translation: CASSPLTGHDYEQYF.